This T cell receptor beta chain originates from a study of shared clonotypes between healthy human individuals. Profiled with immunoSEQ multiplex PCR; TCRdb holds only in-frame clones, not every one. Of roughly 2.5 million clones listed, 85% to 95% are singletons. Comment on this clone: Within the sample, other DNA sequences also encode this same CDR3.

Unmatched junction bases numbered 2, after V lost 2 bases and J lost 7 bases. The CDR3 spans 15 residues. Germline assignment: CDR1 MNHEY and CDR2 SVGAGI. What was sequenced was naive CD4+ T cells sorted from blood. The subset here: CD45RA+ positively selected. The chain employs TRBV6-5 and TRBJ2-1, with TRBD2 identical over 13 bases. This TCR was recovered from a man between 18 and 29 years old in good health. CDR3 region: CASSYLGLAGNEQFF. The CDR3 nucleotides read TGTGCCAGCAGTTACCTGGGACTAGCGGGGAATGAGCAGTTCTTC.